Following are 14 T cell receptor beta chains from one sample sequenced in a study of blood T cell repertoires in COVID-19. Profiling relied on immunoSEQ multiplex PCR, and the TCRdb table lists in-frame clones only, not all of them. Here the sample spans about 100,000 clones, approximately 86% being singletons. The material sequenced was peripheral blood. The receptors stem from a woman aged 55-70 years with acute or convalescent COVID-19.

This sequence joins TRBV5-4 and TRBJ2-7, with a possible D match to TRBD2 (6 bases). Trimming took 4 bases from V and 3 from J, leaving 17 bases between them. Per germline, CDR1 SGHNT and CDR2 YYREEE (reference sequence). The CDR3 runs 15 residues. The CDR3 here is CASSPAGGNLYEQYF. CDR3 nucleotides: TGTGCCAGCAGCCCGGCGGGCGGGAACCTCTACGAGCAGTACTTC.

The chain has TRBV30 and TRBJ2-7; TRBD1 matches at 9 bases. The CDR3 loop spans 12 amino acids. Germline V gene lookup returns CDR1 GTSNPN and CDR2 SVGIG (reference sequence). After removal of 3 bases from V and 7 bases from J, the junction contained 4 bases not matched to a gene. As DNA, the CDR3 is TGTGCCTGGAGGGGGGACAGGGATGAGCAGTACTTC. It is translated as CAWRGDRDEQYF.

This sequence joins TRBV28 and TRBJ1-2, with 7 bases lining up with TRBD1. V lost 2 bases to trimming and J lost 2 bases; unmatched junction nucleotides: 5. The CDR3 sequence is 15 residues long. CDR1 is MDHEN, CDR2 SYDVKM, per germline. CDR3 nucleotide sequence: TGTGCCAGCAGTTTAGGGGGCAGGGGGAACTATGGCTACACCTTC. Encoded protein: CASSLGGRGNYGYTF.

V gene TRBV6-5 combines with J gene TRBJ1-5; the D is unclear. Germline lookup yields CDR1 MNHEY and CDR2 SVGAGI. V was shortened by 5 bases and J by 2 bases, with 13 bases between the two germline ends. This CDR3 spans 15 amino acids. The CDR3 DNA reads as TGTGCCAGCAGTCAGGTACTCCCGGGCAATCAGCCCCAGCATTTT. This translates into CASSQVLPGNQPQHF.

The rearrangement uses TRBV18 and TRBJ1-1, with TRBD1 identical over 9 bases. This CDR3 spans 17 amino acids. CDR1 and CDR2 (germline): KGHSH, LQKENI. The J segment lost 6 bases and the V segment lost 3 bases, leaving 14 bases of the junction unmatched. The CDR3 DNA sequence: TGTGCCAGCTCACCCAACTTACCGGGACAGGGTGTCTCTGAAGCTTTCTTT. Amino acid sequence: CASSPNLPGQGVSEAFF.

The chain joins TRBV5-4 to TRBJ2-3; D remains ambiguous. CDR1 and CDR2 (germline): SGHNT, YYREEE (reference sequence). V was cut by 2 bases and J by 4 bases, with 5 bases left in between. The CDR3 totals 12 residues. Here the CDR3 reads CASSLAADTQYF. CDR3 sequence (DNA): TGTGCCAGCAGCTTAGCTGCAGATACGCAGTATTTT.

The V gene is TRBV20-1, the J gene TRBJ1-2, with D unclear. The V gene's germline CDR1 is DFQATT and CDR2 SNEGSKA (reference sequence). V was pared by 3 bases and J by 4 bases, with 15 bases between. The CDR3 has 14 amino acids. CDR3 residues: CSASQAPPSYGYTF. The CDR3 nucleotides are TGCAGTGCTAGTCAGGCGCCGCCAAGCTATGGCTACACCTTC.

About this clone: Other DNA variants within this sample encode the same CDR3. The chain recombines TRBV5-1 with TRBJ1-2, with D possibly TRBD1 on 6 matching bases. Trimming stripped 4 bases from V and 5 bases from J, with 12 bases between. The V gene's germline CDR1 is SGHRS and CDR2 YFSETQ. The CDR3 length is 13 residues. CDR3 sequence reads: CASSLRTDYGYTF. The CDR3 DNA is TGCGCCAGCAGCCTCCGGACAGATTATGGCTACACCTTC.

The chain recombines TRBV28 with TRBJ2-7; 11 bases fit TRBD1. Losses at the gene ends were 4 bases for V and 4 bases for J; bases not matched to a gene: 9. Germline loops: CDR1 MDHEN, CDR2 SYDVKM. The CDR3 totals 16 residues. The chain's CDR3 is CASSSRTGGAFYEQYF. The CDR3, as DNA: TGTGCCAGCAGTTCGAGGACAGGGGGCGCCTTTTACGAGCAGTACTTC.

This chain joins TRBV7-9 and TRBJ1-1; 8 bases map to TRBD1. The CDR3 spans 16 residues. CDR1 is SEHNR and CDR2 is FQNEAQ in the germline V gene (reference sequence). Losses at the gene ends were 5 bases for V and 0 bases for J; bases not matched to a gene: 8. CDR3 in DNA: TGTGCCAGCAGCCCACAGGGGGGTAACATGAACACTGAAGCTTTCTTT. Protein product: CASSPQGGNMNTEAFF. The entire variable domain, with the rest obtained from reference TRBV7-9 and TRBJ1-1, is as follows: DTGVSQNPRHKITKRGQNVTFRCDPISEHNRLYWYRQTLGQGPEFLTYFQNEAQLEKSRLLSDRFSAERPKGSFSTLEIQRTEQGDSAMYLCASSPQGGNMNTEAFFGQGTRLTVV.

The chain has TRBV19 and TRBJ2-1, with 8 bases aligning to TRBD1. This CDR3 has 15 residues. Per the germline V gene, CDR1 is LNHDA and CDR2 is SQIVND (reference sequence). V gave up 7 bases and J gave up 12 bases; unmatched junction bases: 17. The DNA of the CDR3 is TGTGCCAGTACCCCGGAGACAGGGGTCTGGAGCGGGCAGTTCTTC. Translating gives CASTPETGVWSGQFF.

V usage is TRBV6-5 and J usage is TRBJ2-7, with D maybe TRBD2 (6 bases). Germline V gene lookup returns CDR1 MNHEY and CDR2 SVGAGI. V was cut by 2 bases and J by 4 bases, with 15 bases left in between. The CDR3 extends over 15 amino acids. The CDR3 DNA follows: TGTGCCAGCAGTTACGGCGGGACGCCTGGGTACGAGCAGTACTTC. Its protein is CASSYGGTPGYEQYF.

The chain uses TRBV19 and TRBJ2-4; TRBD2 matches at 14 bases. The junction had 4 bases not matched to a gene; V was cut back by 5 bases and J by 4 bases. Germline CDR1 and CDR2: LNHDA and SQIVND (reference sequence). This CDR3 region has 16 residues. The CDR3 is CASSLGLAGVKNIQYF. CDR3 DNA: TGTGCCAGTAGTTTGGGACTAGCGGGAGTGAAAAACATTCAGTACTTC.

J is TRBJ1-5 and V is TRBV6-5; 7 bases are a match to TRBD1. V dropped 6 bases and J dropped 7; count of bases not matched to a gene: 6. This CDR3 comprises 13 residues. Per germline, CDR1 MNHEY and CDR2 SVGAGI. The CDR3 is CASSLLQGQPQHF. Written as DNA, the CDR3 is TGTGCCAGCAGCCTTCTACAGGGGCAGCCCCAGCATTTT.